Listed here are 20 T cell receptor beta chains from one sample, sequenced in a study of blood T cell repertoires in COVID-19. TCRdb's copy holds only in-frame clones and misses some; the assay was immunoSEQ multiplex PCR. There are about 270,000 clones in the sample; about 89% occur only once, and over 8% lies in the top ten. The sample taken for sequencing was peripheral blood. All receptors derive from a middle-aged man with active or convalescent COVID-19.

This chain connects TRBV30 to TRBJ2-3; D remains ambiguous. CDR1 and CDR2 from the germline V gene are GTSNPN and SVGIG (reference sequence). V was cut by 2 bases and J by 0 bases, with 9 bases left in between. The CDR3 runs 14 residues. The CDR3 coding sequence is TGTGCCTGGAGTTCTAGATTAAGCACAGATACGCAGTATTTT. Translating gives CAWSSRLSTDTQYF.

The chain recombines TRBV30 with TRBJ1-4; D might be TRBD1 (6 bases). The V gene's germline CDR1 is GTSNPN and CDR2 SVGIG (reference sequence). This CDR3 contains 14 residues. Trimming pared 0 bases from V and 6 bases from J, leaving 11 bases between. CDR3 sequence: CAWSVTGRDEKLFF. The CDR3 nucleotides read TGTGCCTGGAGTGTCACAGGGAGGGATGAAAAACTGTTTTTT.

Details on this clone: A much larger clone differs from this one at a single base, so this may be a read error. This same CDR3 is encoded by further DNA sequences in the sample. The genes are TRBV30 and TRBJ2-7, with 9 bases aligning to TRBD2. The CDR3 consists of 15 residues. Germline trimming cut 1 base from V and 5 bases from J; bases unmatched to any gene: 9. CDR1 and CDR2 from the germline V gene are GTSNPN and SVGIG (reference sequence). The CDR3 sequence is CAWSGAGGRVDEQYF. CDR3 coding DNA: TGTGCCTGGAGTGGGGCGGGGGGGCGGGTCGACGAGCAGTACTTC.

This chain's CDR3 is CAWSGGDRQPQHF. CDR3 sequence (DNA): TGTGCCTGGAGTGGTGGAGATCGTCAGCCCCAGCATTTT. This chain connects TRBV30 to TRBJ1-5; D gene uncertain. The germline gives CDR1 GTSNPN, CDR2 SVGIG (reference sequence). The CDR3 spans 13 residues. V lost 1 base to trimming and J lost 6 bases, with 10 bases between them.

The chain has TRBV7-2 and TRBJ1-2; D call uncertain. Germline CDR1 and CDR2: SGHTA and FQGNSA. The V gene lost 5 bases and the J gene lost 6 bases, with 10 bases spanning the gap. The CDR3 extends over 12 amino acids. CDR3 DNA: TGTGCCAGCAGCCCCCCCGGGGATGGCTACACCTTC. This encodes CASSPPGDGYTF.

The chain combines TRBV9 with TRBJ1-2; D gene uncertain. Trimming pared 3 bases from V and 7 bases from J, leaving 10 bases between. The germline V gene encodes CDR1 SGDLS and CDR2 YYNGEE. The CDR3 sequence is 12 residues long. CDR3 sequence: CASSGVYGGYTF. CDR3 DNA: TGTGCCAGCAGCGGCGTCTATGGTGGCTACACCTTC.

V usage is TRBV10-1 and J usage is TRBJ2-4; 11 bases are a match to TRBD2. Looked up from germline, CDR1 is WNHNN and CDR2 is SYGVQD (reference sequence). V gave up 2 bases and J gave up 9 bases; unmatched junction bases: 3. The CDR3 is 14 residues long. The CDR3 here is CASSEQGTSGIQYF. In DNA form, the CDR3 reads TGCGCCAGCAGTGAGCAGGGGACTAGCGGCATTCAGTACTTC.

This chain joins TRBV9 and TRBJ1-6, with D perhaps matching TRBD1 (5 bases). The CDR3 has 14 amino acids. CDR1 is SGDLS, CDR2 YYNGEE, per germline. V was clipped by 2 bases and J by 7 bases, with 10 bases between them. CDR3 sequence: CASSVTGGNSPLHF. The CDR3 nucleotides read TGTGCCAGCAGCGTTACAGGAGGGAATTCACCCCTCCACTTT.

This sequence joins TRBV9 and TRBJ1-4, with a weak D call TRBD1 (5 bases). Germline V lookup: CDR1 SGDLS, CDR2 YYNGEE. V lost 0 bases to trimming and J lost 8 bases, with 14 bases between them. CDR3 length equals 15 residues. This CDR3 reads CASSVGDGDLEKLFF. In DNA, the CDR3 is TGTGCCAGCAGCGTAGGCGACGGGGACTTAGAAAAACTGTTTTTT.

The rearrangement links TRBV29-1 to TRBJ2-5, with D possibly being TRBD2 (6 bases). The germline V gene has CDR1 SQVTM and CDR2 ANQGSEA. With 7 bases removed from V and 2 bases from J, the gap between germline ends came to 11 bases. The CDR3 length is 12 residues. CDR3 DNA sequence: TGCAGCGGCGCCGGGACTCAAGAGACCCAGTACTTC. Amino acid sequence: CSGAGTQETQYF.

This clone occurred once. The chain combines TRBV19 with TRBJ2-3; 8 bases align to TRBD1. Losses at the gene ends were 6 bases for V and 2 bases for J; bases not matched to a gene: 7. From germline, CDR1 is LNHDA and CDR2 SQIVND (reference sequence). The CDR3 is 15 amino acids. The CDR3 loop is CASRHNRGNTDTQYF. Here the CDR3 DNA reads TGTGCCAGTAGACACAACAGGGGGAACACAGATACGCAGTATTTT.

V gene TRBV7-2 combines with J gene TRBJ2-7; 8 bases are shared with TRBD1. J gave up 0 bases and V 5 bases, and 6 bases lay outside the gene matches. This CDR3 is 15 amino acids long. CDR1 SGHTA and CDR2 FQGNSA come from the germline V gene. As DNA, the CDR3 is TGTGCCAGCAGCGGCGCAGGGGGCCCCTCCTACGAGCAGTACTTC. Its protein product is CASSGAGGPSYEQYF.

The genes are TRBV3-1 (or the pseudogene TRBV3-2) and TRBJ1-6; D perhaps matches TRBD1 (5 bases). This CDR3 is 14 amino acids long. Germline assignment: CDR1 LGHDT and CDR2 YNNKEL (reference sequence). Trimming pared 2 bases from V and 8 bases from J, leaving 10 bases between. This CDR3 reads CASSQQGRDSPLHF. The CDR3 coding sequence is TGTGCCAGCAGCCAACAGGGTCGGGATTCACCCCTCCACTTT.

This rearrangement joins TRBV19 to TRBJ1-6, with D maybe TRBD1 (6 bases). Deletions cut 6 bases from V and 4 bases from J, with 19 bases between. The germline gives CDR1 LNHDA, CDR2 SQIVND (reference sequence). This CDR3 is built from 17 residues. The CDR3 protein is CASSQLPGTFYNSPLHF. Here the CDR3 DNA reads TGTGCCAGTAGCCAGTTACCCGGGACATTTTATAATTCACCCCTCCACTTT. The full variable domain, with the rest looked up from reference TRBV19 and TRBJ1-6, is DGGITQSPKYLFRKEGQNVTLSCEQNLNHDAMYWYRQDPGQGLRLIYYSQIVNDFQKGDIAEGYSVSREKKESFPLTVTSAQKNPTAFYLCASSQLPGTFYNSPLHFGNGTRLTVT.

In DNA, the CDR3 is TGCGCCAGCAGCTTAGGACAGGGGATCACTGAAGCTTTCTTT. It is translated as CASSLGQGITEAFF. The V and J genes are TRBV5-1 and TRBJ1-1; 9 nucleotides match TRBD1. This CDR3 region has 14 residues. Looked up from germline, CDR1 is SGHRS and CDR2 is YFSETQ. The V segment lost 2 bases and the J segment 4 bases; nucleotides outside the gene matches: 3.

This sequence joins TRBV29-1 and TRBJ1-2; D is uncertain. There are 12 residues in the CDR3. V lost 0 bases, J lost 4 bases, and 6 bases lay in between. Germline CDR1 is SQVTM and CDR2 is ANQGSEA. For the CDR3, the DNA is TGCAGCGTTGAAGAGGGAGGCTATGGCTACACCTTC. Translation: CSVEEGGYGYTF.

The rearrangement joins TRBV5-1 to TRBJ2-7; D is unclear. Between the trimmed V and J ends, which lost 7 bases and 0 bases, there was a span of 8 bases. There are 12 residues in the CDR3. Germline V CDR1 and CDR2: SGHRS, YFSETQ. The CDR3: CASAQVSYEQYF. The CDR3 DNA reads TGCGCCAGCGCCCAGGTCTCCTACGAGCAGTACTTC.

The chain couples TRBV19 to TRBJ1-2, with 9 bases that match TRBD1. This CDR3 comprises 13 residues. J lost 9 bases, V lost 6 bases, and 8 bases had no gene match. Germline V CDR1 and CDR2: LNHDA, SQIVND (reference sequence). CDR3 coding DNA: TGTGCCAGTAGCGCCGGGACAGGGACTCGCTACACCTTC. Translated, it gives CASSAGTGTRYTF.

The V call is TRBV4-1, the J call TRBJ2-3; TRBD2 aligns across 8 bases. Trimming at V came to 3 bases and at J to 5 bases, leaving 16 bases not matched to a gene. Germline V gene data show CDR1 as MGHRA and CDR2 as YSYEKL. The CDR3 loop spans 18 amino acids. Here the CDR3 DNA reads TGCGCCAGCAGCCAGAACCCCCTGGGAGCGGGAGAGGTAGATACGCAGTATTTT. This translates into CASSQNPLGAGEVDTQYF.

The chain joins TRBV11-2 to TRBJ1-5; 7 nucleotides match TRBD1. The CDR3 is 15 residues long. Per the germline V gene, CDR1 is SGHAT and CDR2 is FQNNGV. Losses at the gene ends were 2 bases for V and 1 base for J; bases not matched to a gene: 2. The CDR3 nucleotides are TGTGCCAGCAGCTTATACAGGGGAAGCAATCAGCCCCAGCATTTT. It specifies CASSLYRGSNQPQHF.